This T cell receptor beta chain was captured by sequencing in a study of immune characterization of retroperitoneal liposarcoma. CDR3 size: 15 residues. The V and J ends lost 4 bases and 0 bases respectively, with 10 bases between them. The V gene's germline CDR1 is MNHNS and CDR2 SASEGT. In TCRdb, the PCR reads were re-called with MiXCR into one record per CDR3 protein. Found here are about 10,000 distinct CDR3 sequences, approximately 24% of them singletons; the top ten hold about 21%. In this sample, this clonotype is medium-sized. The source of this sequence is a male donor with retroperitoneal liposarcoma. Sequencing was carried out using blood. This rearrangement joins TRBV6-1 to TRBJ2-1; TRBD1 is a possible D gene (6 bases). This CDR3 is CASSGQVSSYNEQFF. The CDR3 bases are TGTGCCAGCAGTGGACAGGTTAGCTCCTACAATGAGCAGTTCTTC.